This TCR delta chain appears in the sequencing data of a study of Vδ1+ human thymocytes. General study points: Despite high sort purity, about 20% of thymic T cell receptor delta sequences were Vdelta2. In the thymus, TRG and TRD repertoires looked highly polyclonal with Gaussian CDR3 lengths. The authors advised highly purified populations and single-cell validation.

Remarks on this clone: Its antigen remains unidentified.

RNA was extracted from the cells and then reverse transcribed. Multiplex PCR used pooled V-gene forward primers and a constant-region reverse primer to amplify CDR3s. TCRdb repeated clone calling on the multiplex PCR reads with CATT. The data contain about 75,000 delta-chain clones, approximately 30% of them seen just once; the ten biggest clones take up roughly 0.25%. V was cut by 1 base and J by 1 base, with 28 bases left in between. The CDR3 loop spans 21 amino acids. The germline V gene encodes CDR1 TSWWSYY and CDR2 QGS. Alphabeta T cells were depleted, then CD3+ Vdelta1+ Vdelta2- thymocytes were FACS-sorted.

This rearrangement joins TRDV1 to TRDJ1; possible D gene TRDD3, 6 bases. This receptor was identified in a boy less than two years old who had congenital heart surgery. Material: Vdelta1+ gamma-delta thymocytes from the thymus. Sample subset: FACS-sorted CD3+ TCRalphabeta- TCRVdelta1+ TCRVdelta2- thymocytes. As DNA, the CDR3 is TGTGCTCTTGGGGAACACGGTCTGAATTCTGAAATGGGGGTCCCCACCGATAAACTCATCTTT. Translating it yields CALGEHGLNSEMGVPTDKLIF.